What follows are 13 T cell receptor beta chains derived from one specimen sequenced in a study of CD8 T cells in ankylosing spondylitis. Each CDR3 protein is one row after TCRdb ran MiXCR on the 5' RACE reads. This table has some 30,000 distinct CDR3 sequences, approximately 15% appearing once. The source material was blood. The receptors come from a male donor with ankylosing spondylitis or in good health (not recorded which).

There are a few counts of this clonotype. CDR3 sequence: CASSQDSSGRTDTQYF. The CDR3 DNA reads TGCGCCAGCAGCCAAGATTCTAGCGGGAGAACAGATACGCAGTATTTT. J is TRBJ2-3 and V is TRBV4-3, with 10 nucleotides matching TRBD2. Germline V gene lookup returns CDR1 LGHNA and CDR2 YSLEER. V lost 0 bases, J lost 3 bases, and 3 bases stayed unmatched. The CDR3 extends over 16 amino acids.

This clonotype was found a few times. The rearrangement joins TRBV20-1 to TRBJ2-2; 8 bases are a match to TRBD1. Unmatched junction bases numbered 4, after V lost 6 bases and J lost 7 bases. This CDR3 spans 12 amino acids. The germline V gene encodes CDR1 DFQATT and CDR2 SNEGSKA (reference sequence). CDR3 coding DNA: TGCAGTGCCCCGGACAGGGTCGGGGAGCTGTTTTTT. It encodes CSAPDRVGELFF.

The sample holds a few counts of this clonotype. J is TRBJ1-4 and V is TRBV28, with 8 bases aligning to TRBD1. V shed 6 bases and J 13 bases; nucleotides not matched to a gene: 13. The CDR3 totals 14 residues. The germline V gene has CDR1 MDHEN and CDR2 SYDVKM. In DNA, the CDR3 is TGTGCCAGCAGCCGAATTCAGGGGGCGCTAGGACTGTTTTTT. This gives the protein CASSRIQGALGLFF.

There are a few counts of this clonotype. The chain combines TRBV4-3 with TRBJ2-7; 13 bases are a match to TRBD2. J lost 1 base, V lost 1 base, and 1 base had no gene match. The CDR3 has 16 amino acids. In germline, CDR1 is LGHNA, CDR2 YSLEER. The CDR3 DNA sequence: TGCGCCAGCAGCCAAGGGACTAGCGGGAGATCCTACGAGCAGTACTTC. Translation: CASSQGTSGRSYEQYF.

This clonotype was detected only a few times. The chain uses TRBV7-2 and TRBJ2-1; D possibly corresponds to TRBD2 (5 bases). Trimming stripped 5 bases from V and 3 bases from J, with 11 bases between. CDR3 length: 14 residues. Germline CDR1 SGHTA, CDR2 FQGNSA. This chain's CDR3 is CASSNPRGYNEQFF. CDR3 DNA sequence: TGTGCCAGCAGCAATCCCCGGGGCTACAATGAGCAGTTCTTC.

This chain uses TRBV10-3 with TRBJ1-5; the D gene is possibly TRBD1 (5 bases). Germline V lookup: CDR1 ENHRY, CDR2 SYGVKD. The CDR3 has 16 residues. The V end was cut by 3 bases, the J end by 1 base, with 13 bases between. CDR3 nucleotide sequence: TGTGCCATCAGTGATGGCAGGGAGGGGAGCAATCAGCCCCAGCATTTT. This codes for CAISDGREGSNQPQHF.

In this sample, this clonotype is medium-sized (0.01 to 0.1%). The J gene is TRBJ1-1, the V gene TRBV6-2 or TRBV6-3; D remains ambiguous. Trimming stripped 4 bases from V and 4 bases from J, with 34 bases between. This CDR3 is 21 amino acids long. CDR1 is MNHEY and CDR2 is SVGEGT in the germline V gene. The DNA of the CDR3 is TGTGCCAGCAGTTCTCGCCGCCCCCTAGGGTTGCGGGGATGCGATATCACTGAAGCTTTCTTT. It translates to CASSSRRPLGLRGCDITEAFF.

The chain is built from TRBV20-1 and TRBJ2-3; tentatively, D is TRBD1 (5 bases). Per germline, CDR1 DFQATT and CDR2 SNEGSKA (reference sequence). The CDR3 runs 13 residues. The ends were cut back, 6 bases at V and 4 bases at J, with 14 bases in the middle. The CDR3 here is CSATPLGADTQYF. DNA for the CDR3: TGCAGTGCCACCCCCCTAGGGGCAGATACGCAGTATTTT.

This clonotype was detected a few times. V usage is TRBV4-3 and J usage is TRBJ1-4; no reliable D call. This CDR3 has 16 amino acids. Trimming pared 4 bases from V and 7 bases from J, leaving 19 bases between. Germline V gene sequence: CDR1 LGHNA, CDR2 YSLEER. The CDR3 coding sequence is TGCGCCAGCAGCCTTCGATGGGATCTGGGAGGTGAAAAACTGTTTTTT. This sequence encodes CASSLRWDLGGEKLFF.

This sequence joins TRBV5-1 and TRBJ2-2; 13 nucleotides agree with TRBD2. The CDR3 loop spans 16 amino acids. The V segment lost 6 bases and the J segment 5 bases; nucleotides outside the gene matches: 7. CDR1 and CDR2 from the germline V gene are SGHRS and YFSETQ. As DNA, the CDR3 is TGCGCCAGCACGCGGACTAGCGGGAGTATGACCGGGGAGCTGTTTTTT. It yields the protein CASTRTSGSMTGELFF.

This sequence joins TRBV7-9 and TRBJ1-6; tentatively, D is TRBD1 (6 bases). Germline lookup yields CDR1 SEHNR and CDR2 FQNEAQ (reference sequence). The CDR3 has 16 amino acids. V was clipped by 4 bases and J by 10 bases, with 20 bases between them. CDR3 nucleotide sequence: TGTGCCAGCAGCTCCCCCGGTACAGGGATCGGCTCACCCCTCCACTTT. Translated, it gives CASSSPGTGIGSPLHF.

The genes are TRBV20-1 and TRBJ2-1, with TRBD2 as a possible D gene (6 bases). CDR1 DFQATT and CDR2 SNEGSKA come from the germline V gene (reference sequence). The CDR3 consists of 13 residues. Trimming pared 3 bases from V and 5 bases from J, leaving 11 bases between. DNA for the CDR3: TGCAGTGCTAGTCGGGTAGCGGACAATGAGCAGTTCTTC. This translates into CSASRVADNEQFF.

This clonotype has only a few counts. The chain couples TRBV20-1 to TRBJ2-4; D is uncertain. Germline V gene data show CDR1 as DFQATT and CDR2 as SNEGSKA (reference sequence). CDR3 length: 15 residues. V was trimmed by 3 bases and J by 0 bases, leaving 12 bases between them. The CDR3 here is CSASPLQIAKNIQYF. As DNA, the CDR3 is TGCAGTGCTAGCCCCTTACAAATAGCCAAAAACATTCAGTACTTC.